Below, 11 T cell receptor beta chains from the same sample are listed, as sequenced in a study of cytomegalovirus exposure and HLA in healthy donors. The PCR used 60 Vbeta and 13 Jbeta primers. Method: immunoSEQ multiplex PCR; TCRdb's copy keeps in-frame clones and lacks some. This sample yields about 170,000 clones, of which 65% to 85% are seen a single time; 4.5% belongs to the top ten. Sample: PBMCs. The receptor set was obtained from a woman aged 45-59 years in good health and CMV-seropositive.

The chain joins TRBV5-1 to TRBJ2-2; 7 nucleotides match TRBD1. Looked up from germline, CDR1 is SGHRS and CDR2 is YFSETQ. After removal of 4 bases from V and 5 bases from J, the junction contained 11 bases not matched to a gene. The CDR3 runs to 16 residues. The CDR3 here is CASSLSTGAATGELFF. DNA of the CDR3: TGCGCCAGCAGCCTATCAACAGGGGCCGCGACCGGGGAGCTGTTTTTT.

A remark on this clone: The junction does not match germline at one end; this may be a read error. V and J are TRBV7-9 and TRBJ2-1; D is ambiguous. Germline CDR1 is SEHNR and CDR2 is FQNEAQ (reference sequence). There are 14 residues in the CDR3. This CDR3 reads CSSSLHRRNNEQFF. The CDR3, as DNA: TGTTCCAGCAGCTTACATCGGCGGAACAATGAGCAGTTCTTC.

V is TRBV5-1 and J is TRBJ2-2; D possibly corresponds to TRBD1 (6 bases). This CDR3 contains 11 residues. V was clipped by 4 bases and J by 10 bases, with 8 bases between them. Germline CDR1 reads SGHRS; CDR2 reads YFSETQ. CDR3 DNA: TGCGCCAGCAGCCGGACAGAGGAGCTGTTTTTT. Its translation is CASSRTEELFF.

The chain joins TRBV4-1 to TRBJ2-7; tentative D call: TRBD2 (6 bases). Trimming stripped 3 bases from V and 6 bases from J, with 21 bases between. Germline CDR1 reads MGHRA; CDR2 reads YSYEKL. This CDR3 spans 16 amino acids. The CDR3 DNA is TGCGCCAGCAGCCAGGGGCAAGTCACGGGAGTCGGCGAGCAGTACTTC. Translated: CASSQGQVTGVGEQYF.

The chain couples TRBV5-4 to TRBJ2-7, with 11 nucleotides matching TRBD2. CDR3 length: 17 amino acids. Germline-derived CDR1 and CDR2 are SGHNT and YYREEE (reference sequence). V was pared by 4 bases and J by 0 bases, with 9 bases of the junction left unmatched. The chain's CDR3 is CASSPLAGGHPSYEQYF. The CDR3 DNA reads TGTGCCAGCAGCCCCCTAGCGGGGGGCCATCCCTCCTACGAGCAGTACTTC.

This clone was counted between two and nine times. J is TRBJ2-7 and V is TRBV15; 14 nucleotides agree with TRBD2. Germline-derived CDR1 and CDR2 are LNHNV and YYDKDF (reference sequence). CDR3 length: 17 residues. Unmatched junction bases numbered 3, after V lost 1 base and J lost 1 base. CDR3: CATSRGLAGGRSYEQYF. CDR3 nucleotide sequence: TGTGCCACCAGCAGAGGACTAGCGGGAGGGCGTTCCTACGAGCAGTACTTC.

This chain joins TRBV9 and TRBJ1-2; 7 bases line up with TRBD1. The germline V gene has CDR1 SGDLS and CDR2 YYNGEE. J was trimmed by 1 base and V by 3 bases; bases with no gene match: 6. CDR3 size: 15 residues. Written as DNA, the CDR3 is TGTGCCAGCAGCGCCTTGGGACAGCTTAACTATGGCTACACCTTC. This codes for CASSALGQLNYGYTF.

The chain has TRBV4-2 and TRBJ1-2; no reliable D call. V lost 0 bases and J lost 8, with 19 bases in between. The germline CDR1 and CDR2 sequences are LGHNA and YNFKEQ. CDR3 length equals 16 residues. CDR3 in amino acids: CASSQEGGFYRGGYTF. CDR3 bases: TGTGCCAGCAGCCAAGAAGGAGGGTTCTACCGAGGGGGCTACACCTTC.

The chain is built from TRBV7-6 and TRBJ2-7, with 7 nucleotides matching TRBD2. V lost 5 bases and J lost 2; bases outside the gene matches: 6. The CDR3 totals 14 residues. Germline assignment: CDR1 SGHVS and CDR2 FNYEAQ. Here the CDR3 DNA reads TGTGCCAGCAGCCCCGGGGGAGGGGCCTACGAGCAGTACTTC. Amino acids: CASSPGGGAYEQYF.

The chain links TRBV5-1 to TRBJ1-2; the match to TRBD1 covers 7 bases. Germline V CDR1 and CDR2: SGHRS, YFSETQ. V was clipped by 2 bases and J by 1 base; unmatched bases: 8. The CDR3 contains 16 residues. DNA of the CDR3: TGCGCCAGCAGCTTCACAGGGGATGGAGATAACTATGGCTACACCTTC. This translates into CASSFTGDGDNYGYTF.

The rearrangement links TRBV7-8 to TRBJ2-7, with TRBD1 as a possible D gene (5 bases). The germline V gene has CDR1 SGHVS and CDR2 FQNEAQ. The CDR3 spans 15 residues. Trimming pared 1 base from V and 6 bases from J, leaving 16 bases between. The CDR3 loop reads CASSLVLGKGVEQYF. The CDR3 DNA follows: TGTGCCAGCAGCTTAGTACTTGGTAAAGGGGTCGAGCAGTACTTC.